These 23 T cell receptor beta chains came from one sample sequenced in a study of blood T cell repertoires in COVID-19. The data were produced by immunoSEQ multiplex PCR, yet TCRdb's version contains in-frame clones alone and is incomplete. The sample consists of approximately 89,000 clones, 75% to 85% of them appearing once. Specimen: peripheral blood. These receptors were obtained from a man aged 70-80 years with acute or convalescent COVID-19.

This clone was seen more than once but under ten times. The rearrangement joins TRBV9 to TRBJ2-2; 15 bases are a match to TRBD2. The germline gives CDR1 SGDLS, CDR2 YYNGEE. J lost 7 bases, V lost 3 bases, and 10 bases had no gene match. The CDR3 has 18 residues. The chain's CDR3 is CASSAGTSGRRRGGELFF. The CDR3 DNA is TGTGCCAGCAGCGCCGGGACTAGCGGGAGGAGGCGAGGCGGGGAGCTGTTTTTT.

As concerns this clone: One junction end disagrees with the germline gene, perhaps due to a read error. The chain combines TRBV5-1 with TRBJ2-3; 8 nucleotides line up with TRBD1. Germline V gene lookup returns CDR1 SGHRS and CDR2 YFSETQ. The CDR3 covers 20 residues. The CDR3 is CASSPIATQGANSDTDTQYF. The CDR3 nucleotides read TGTGCCAGCAGTCCAATCGCCACCCAGGGGGCGAATTCAGACACAGATACGCAGTATTTT.

The V call is TRBV11-2, the J call TRBJ2-7; D is possibly TRBD2 (6 bases). With 3 bases removed from V and 1 base from J, the gap between germline ends came to 10 bases. The CDR3 runs to 14 residues. Germline lookup yields CDR1 SGHAT and CDR2 FQNNGV. CDR3 sequence: CASSLEGRSYEQYF. CDR3 DNA sequence: TGTGCCAGCAGCTTGGAAGGGAGGTCCTACGAGCAGTACTTC. The full variable domain, its missing parts supplied by reference TRBV11-2 and TRBJ2-7, is EAGVAQSPRYKIIEKRQSVAFWCNPISGHATLYWYQQILGQGPKLLIQFQNNGVVDDSQLPKDRFSAERLKGVDSTLKIQPAKLEDSAVYLCASSLEGRSYEQYFGPGTRLTVT.

V is TRBV18 and J is TRBJ2-7, with D tentatively TRBD1 (6 bases). In germline, CDR1 is KGHSH, CDR2 LQKENI. The germline V and J ends were trimmed by 3 bases and 3 bases, with 12 bases remaining between them. The CDR3 loop spans 14 amino acids. CDR3: CASSPSTGSYEQYF. The CDR3 nucleotides read TGTGCCAGCTCACCCTCGACAGGAAGCTACGAGCAGTACTTC.

The chain carries TRBV3-1 (or the pseudogene TRBV3-2) and TRBJ1-2; D may be TRBD1 (5 bases). Per the germline V gene, CDR1 is LGHDT and CDR2 is YNNKEL (reference sequence). V dropped 3 bases and J dropped 6 bases, with 11 bases sitting between them. The CDR3 sequence is 13 residues long. CDR3 bases: TGTGCCAGCAGCCAGAGCGGGACCCATGGCTACACCTTC. Translated, it gives CASSQSGTHGYTF.

V usage is TRBV29-1 and J usage is TRBJ1-5; D is undetermined. V was cut by 8 bases and J by 0 bases, with 11 bases left in between. This CDR3 is built from 13 residues. Per germline, CDR1 SQVTM and CDR2 ANQGSEA. The CDR3 bases are TGCAGCATCAGCGAGGATAGCAATCAGCCCCAGCATTTT. This sequence encodes CSISEDSNQPQHF.

V is TRBV5-4 and J is TRBJ2-3; 8 bases map to TRBD1. V lost 4 bases to trimming and J lost 5 bases; unmatched junction nucleotides: 9. The germline CDR1 and CDR2 sequences are SGHNT and YYREEE (reference sequence). CDR3 length equals 15 residues. The CDR3 nucleotides are TGTGCCAGCAGCGCGGCAGGGGGCCCCGAAGATACGCAGTATTTT. It encodes CASSAAGGPEDTQYF.

This chain uses TRBV5-6 with TRBJ2-7, with 7 positions matching TRBD1. The J segment lost 6 bases and the V segment lost 4 bases, leaving 10 bases of the junction unmatched. CDR3 size: 14 residues. Germline V lookup: CDR1 SGHDT, CDR2 YYEEEE. The CDR3 DNA follows: TGTGCCAGCAGCCCCGGGACAGCGATACGCGAGCAGTACTTC. Encoded protein: CASSPGTAIREQYF.

The chain uses TRBV5-1 and TRBJ1-2, with TRBD1 matching 7 bases. This CDR3 is built from 15 residues. The V segment lost 4 bases and the J segment 3 bases; nucleotides outside the gene matches: 9. The germline V gene encodes CDR1 SGHRS and CDR2 YFSETQ. Here the CDR3 DNA reads TGCGCCAGCAGCGGTTACAGGGGAAGGGACTATGGCTACACCTTC. Residues: CASSGYRGRDYGYTF.

V is TRBV7-9 and J is TRBJ2-1; 8 bases fit TRBD1. J gave up 9 bases and V 5 bases, and 12 bases lay outside the gene matches. The CDR3 length is 15 residues. Germline-derived CDR1 and CDR2 are SEHNR and FQNEAQ (reference sequence). The CDR3 loop is CASSVTGALGSEQFF. The CDR3 nucleotides are TGTGCCAGCAGCGTGACAGGGGCCTTAGGGAGTGAGCAGTTCTTC.

This clone occurred a few times. The rearrangement joins TRBV4-1 to TRBJ2-1, with TRBD2 as a possible D gene (6 bases). V lost 4 bases to trimming and J lost 4 bases, with 17 bases between them. CDR3 length: 16 amino acids. CDR1 is MGHRA and CDR2 is YSYEKL in the germline V gene. CDR3 sequence (DNA): TGCGCCAGCAGCCGCTTACTAAGCGGGTTATACAATGAGCAGTTCTTC. It is translated as CASSRLLSGLYNEQFF.

This clone has a handful of counts. This sequence joins TRBV6-2 or TRBV6-3 and TRBJ1-1; 8 nucleotides match TRBD1. Germline-derived CDR1 and CDR2 are MNHEY and SVGEGT. The length of the CDR3 is 17 residues. Trimming took 2 bases from V and 3 from J; bases not matched to a gene: 11. This chain's CDR3 is CASSYNAGGGTHTEAFF. The CDR3 DNA reads as TGTGCCAGCAGTTACAACGCAGGGGGCGGCACACACACTGAAGCTTTCTTT.

This clone was detected a few times. The CDR3: CASSLGWQGSGTQYF. The CDR3 coding sequence is TGCGCCAGCAGCTTGGGTTGGCAGGGTAGTGGGACCCAGTACTTC. The chain couples TRBV5-1 to TRBJ2-5, with D perhaps matching TRBD1 (5 bases). Trimming pared 0 bases from V and 7 bases from J, leaving 16 bases between. The CDR3 consists of 15 residues. The germline CDR1 and CDR2 sequences are SGHRS and YFSETQ.

This chain uses TRBV6-5 with TRBJ2-1; D is perhaps TRBD1 (5 bases). Trimming cost V 1 base and J 4 bases, with 8 bases left between them. This CDR3 contains 14 residues. The germline V gene has CDR1 MNHEY and CDR2 SVGAGI. The CDR3 is CASSYFQGYNEQFF. The CDR3, as DNA: TGTGCCAGCAGTTACTTTCAGGGTTACAATGAGCAGTTCTTC.

The V call is TRBV5-4, the J call TRBJ1-3; TRBD1 matches 9 bases. CDR1 SGHNT and CDR2 YYREEE come from the germline V gene (reference sequence). The CDR3 length is 15 residues. V shed 4 bases, J shed 0 bases, and the junction held 2 bases outside the gene matches. This chain's CDR3 is CASSRDRVSGNTIYF. The CDR3 bases are TGTGCCAGCAGCCGGGACAGGGTCTCTGGAAACACCATATATTTT.

CDR3 DNA sequence: TGCGCCAGCAGCTTGGGTGGCCCCGGGAACACCATATATTTT. It yields the protein CASSLGGPGNTIYF. The chain carries TRBV5-1 and TRBJ1-3; D unresolved. The CDR3 sequence is 14 residues long. The germline gives CDR1 SGHRS, CDR2 YFSETQ. With 0 bases removed from V and 7 bases from J, the gap between germline ends came to 11 bases.

The CDR3 here is CASSLGGTDYNSPLHF. Here the CDR3 DNA reads TGTGCCAGCAGCTTAGGCGGGACGGACTATAATTCACCCCTCCACTTT. This chain joins TRBV7-2 and TRBJ1-6, with a possible D match to TRBD1 (5 bases). Looked up from germline, CDR1 is SGHTA and CDR2 is FQGNSA. Trimming stripped 1 base from V and 3 bases from J, with 10 bases between. This CDR3 is built from 16 residues.

This chain links TRBV5-1 with TRBJ1-4, with unresolved D. From germline, CDR1 is SGHRS and CDR2 YFSETQ. V gave up 4 bases and J gave up 4 bases, with 11 bases separating them. The CDR3 loop spans 14 amino acids. CDR3 nucleotide sequence: TGCGCCAGCAGCCTGTATGACAATAATGAAAAACTGTTTTTT. It encodes CASSLYDNNEKLFF. The full variable domain, with the rest looked up from reference TRBV5-1 and TRBJ1-4, is KAGVTQTPRYLIKTRGQQVTLSCSPISGHRSVSWYQQTPGQGLQFLFEYFSETQRNKGNFPGRFSGRQFSNSRSEMNVSTLELGDSALYLCASSLYDNNEKLFFGSGTQLSVL.

V is TRBV19 and J is TRBJ1-3; 10 nucleotides line up with TRBD1. The CDR3 covers 14 residues. Losses at the gene ends were 5 bases for V and 2 bases for J; bases not matched to a gene: 0. CDR1 is LNHDA and CDR2 is SQIVND in the germline V gene (reference sequence). The CDR3 DNA reads TGTGCCAGTAGTGGACAGGGGGCTGGAAACACCATATATTTT. Residues: CASSGQGAGNTIYF.

This chain joins TRBV5-1 and TRBJ2-2; 7 bases line up with TRBD1. This CDR3 region has 15 residues. Per germline, CDR1 SGHRS and CDR2 YFSETQ. V gave up 3 bases and J gave up 0 bases; unmatched junction bases: 2. For the CDR3, the DNA is TGCGCCAGCAGCTCGGGACAGACGAACACCGGGGAGCTGTTTTTT. It specifies CASSSGQTNTGELFF.

The chain combines TRBV7-2 with TRBJ1-1; 9 bases agree with TRBD1. The germline gives CDR1 SGHTA, CDR2 FQGNSA. V was pared by 3 bases and J by 7 bases, with 3 bases of the junction left unmatched. This CDR3 contains 13 residues. CDR3 sequence (DNA): TGTGCCAGCAGCTTCGACAGGGGGGGTGAAGCTTTCTTT. This encodes CASSFDRGGEAFF.

V gene TRBV5-4 combines with J gene TRBJ2-7; TRBD2 agrees at 8 bases. The germline gives CDR1 SGHNT, CDR2 YYREEE (reference sequence). The trim removed 4 bases at V and 3 bases at J, leaving 9 bases unmatched. The CDR3 has 15 residues. The CDR3 reads CASSTAGTSVYEQYF. The CDR3 region has the DNA TGTGCCAGCAGCACAGCCGGGACTAGTGTCTACGAGCAGTACTTC.

The genes are TRBV5-1 and TRBJ2-5; 7 bases map to TRBD1. CDR3 length equals 14 residues. V gave up 3 bases and J gave up 5 bases; unmatched junction bases: 7. The germline V gene encodes CDR1 SGHRS and CDR2 YFSETQ. CDR3 nucleotide sequence: TGCGCCAGCAGCTGGACAGGCGAGAGGGAGACCCAGTACTTC. Its translation is CASSWTGERETQYF.